This T cell receptor (beta chain) was captured by sequencing in a study of Graves' ophthalmopathy and Graves' hyperthyroidism. Overall study context: Peripheral blood samples were taken at initial diagnosis, before any treatment.

Study-level findings and limits: A model of 13 signatures distinguished ophthalmopathy from stable hyperthyroidism at approximately 89% sensitivity and 70% to 84% specificity. The model predicted progression of ophthalmopathy with a sensitivity of roughly 70%, and its specificity was 72% to 85%.

As for this clonotype: The antigen is undetermined.

The CDR3 runs to 12 residues. Germline CDR1 and CDR2: DFQATT and SNEGSKA (reference sequence). V lost 5 bases and J 2 bases, leaving 8 bases between the germline ends. Amplification of TCR beta CDR3 regions used RNA transcripts. After a first-round RT-PCR with HTBI primers, a second-round multiplex PCR was run. Via MiXCR, TCRdb re-called the multiplex PCR reads, giving one row per CDR3 protein. The sample has some 240,000 distinct CDR3 sequences; around 45% are singletons. The chain employs TRBV20-1 and TRBJ2-3; the D gene could be TRBD1 or TRBD2 (5 bases each). This TCR was sampled from an adult man with Graves' ophthalmopathy. The sequencing input was peripheral blood. The CDR3 region is CSAPGTTDTQYF. The CDR3 DNA reads as TGCAGTGCTCCAGGGACCACAGATACGCAGTATTTT.